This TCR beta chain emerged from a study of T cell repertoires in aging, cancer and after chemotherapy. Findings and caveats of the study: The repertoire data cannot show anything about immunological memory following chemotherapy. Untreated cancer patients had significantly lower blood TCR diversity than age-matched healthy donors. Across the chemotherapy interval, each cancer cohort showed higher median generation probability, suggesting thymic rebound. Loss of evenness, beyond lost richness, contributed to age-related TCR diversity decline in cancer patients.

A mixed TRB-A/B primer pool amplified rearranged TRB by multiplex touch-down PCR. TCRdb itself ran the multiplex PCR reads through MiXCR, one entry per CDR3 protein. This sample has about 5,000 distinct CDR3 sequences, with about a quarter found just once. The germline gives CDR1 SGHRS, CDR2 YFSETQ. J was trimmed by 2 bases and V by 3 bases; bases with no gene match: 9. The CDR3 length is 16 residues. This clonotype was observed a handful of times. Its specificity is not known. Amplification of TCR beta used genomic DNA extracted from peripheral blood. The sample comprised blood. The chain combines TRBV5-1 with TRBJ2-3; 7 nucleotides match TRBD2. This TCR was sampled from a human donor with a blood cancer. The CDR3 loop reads CASSSPGTTLTDTQYF. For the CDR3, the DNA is TGCGCCAGCAGCTCTCCCGGGACTACCCTCACAGATACGCAGTATTTT.